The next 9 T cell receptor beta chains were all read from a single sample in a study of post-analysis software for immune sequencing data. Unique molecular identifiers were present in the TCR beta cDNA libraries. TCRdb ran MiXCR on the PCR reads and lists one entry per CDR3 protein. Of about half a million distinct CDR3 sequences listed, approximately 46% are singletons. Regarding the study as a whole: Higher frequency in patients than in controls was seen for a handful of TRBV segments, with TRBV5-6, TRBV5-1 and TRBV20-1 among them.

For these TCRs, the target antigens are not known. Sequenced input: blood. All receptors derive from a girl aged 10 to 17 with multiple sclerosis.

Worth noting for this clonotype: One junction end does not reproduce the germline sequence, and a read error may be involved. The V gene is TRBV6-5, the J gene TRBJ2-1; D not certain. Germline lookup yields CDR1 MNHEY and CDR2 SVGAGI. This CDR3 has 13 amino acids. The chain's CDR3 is CVSSYSRIDTQFF. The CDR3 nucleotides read TGTGTCAGCAGTTACTCGCGGATAGATACCCAGTTCTTC.

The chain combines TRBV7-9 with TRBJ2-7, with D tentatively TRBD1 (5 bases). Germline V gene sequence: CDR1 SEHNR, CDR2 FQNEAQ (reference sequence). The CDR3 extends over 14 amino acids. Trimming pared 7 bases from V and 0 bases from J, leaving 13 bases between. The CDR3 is CASNIGHNSYEQYF. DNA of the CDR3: TGTGCCAGCAACATTGGACACAACTCCTACGAGCAGTACTTC.

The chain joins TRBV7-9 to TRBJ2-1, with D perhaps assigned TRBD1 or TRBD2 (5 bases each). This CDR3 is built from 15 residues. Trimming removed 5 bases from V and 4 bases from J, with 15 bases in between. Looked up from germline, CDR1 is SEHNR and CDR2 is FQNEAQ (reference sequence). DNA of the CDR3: TGTGCCAGCAGCCCTGGACGAGGGGTATACAATGAGCAGTTCTTC. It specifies CASSPGRGVYNEQFF.

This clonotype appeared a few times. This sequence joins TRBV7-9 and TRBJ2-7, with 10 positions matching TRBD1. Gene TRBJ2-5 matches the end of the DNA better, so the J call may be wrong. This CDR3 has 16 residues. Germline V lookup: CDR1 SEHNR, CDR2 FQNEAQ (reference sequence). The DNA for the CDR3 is TGTGCCAGCAGCTTAGCAACGGGACAGGGGCGGGAGACCCAGTACTTC. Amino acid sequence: CASSLATGQGRETQYF.

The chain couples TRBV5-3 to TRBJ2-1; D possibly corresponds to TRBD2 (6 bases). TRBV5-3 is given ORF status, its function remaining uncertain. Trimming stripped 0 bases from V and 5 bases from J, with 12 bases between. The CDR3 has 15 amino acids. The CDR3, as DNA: TGTGCCAGAAGCTTGGCTACTAGCCCCCACAATGAGCAGTTCTTC. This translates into CARSLATSPHNEQFF.

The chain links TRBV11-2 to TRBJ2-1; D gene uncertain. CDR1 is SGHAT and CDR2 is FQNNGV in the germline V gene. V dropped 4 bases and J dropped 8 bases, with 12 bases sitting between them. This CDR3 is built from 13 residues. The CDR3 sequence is CASSSLGLHEQFF. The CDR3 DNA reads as TGTGCCAGCAGCTCGTTAGGCCTCCATGAGCAGTTCTTC.

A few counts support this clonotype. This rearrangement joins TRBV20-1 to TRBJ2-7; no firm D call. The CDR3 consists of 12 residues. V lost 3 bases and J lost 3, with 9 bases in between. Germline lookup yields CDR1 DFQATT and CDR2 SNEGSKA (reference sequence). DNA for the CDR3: TGCAGTGCTAGTTTAGTTGGCTACGAGCAGTACTTC. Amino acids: CSASLVGYEQYF.

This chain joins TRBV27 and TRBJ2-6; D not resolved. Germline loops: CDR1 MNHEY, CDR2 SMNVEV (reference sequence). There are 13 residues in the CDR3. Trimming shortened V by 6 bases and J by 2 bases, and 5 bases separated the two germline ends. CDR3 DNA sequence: TGTGCCAGCAGCGCGGCTGGGGCCAACGTCCTGACTTTC. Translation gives CASSAAGANVLTF.

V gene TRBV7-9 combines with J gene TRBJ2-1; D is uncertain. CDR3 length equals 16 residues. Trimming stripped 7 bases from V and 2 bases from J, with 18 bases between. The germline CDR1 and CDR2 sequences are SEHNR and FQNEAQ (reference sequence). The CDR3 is CASINGGRLTYNEQFF. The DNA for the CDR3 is TGTGCCAGCATCAATGGCGGCCGGCTCACCTACAATGAGCAGTTCTTC.